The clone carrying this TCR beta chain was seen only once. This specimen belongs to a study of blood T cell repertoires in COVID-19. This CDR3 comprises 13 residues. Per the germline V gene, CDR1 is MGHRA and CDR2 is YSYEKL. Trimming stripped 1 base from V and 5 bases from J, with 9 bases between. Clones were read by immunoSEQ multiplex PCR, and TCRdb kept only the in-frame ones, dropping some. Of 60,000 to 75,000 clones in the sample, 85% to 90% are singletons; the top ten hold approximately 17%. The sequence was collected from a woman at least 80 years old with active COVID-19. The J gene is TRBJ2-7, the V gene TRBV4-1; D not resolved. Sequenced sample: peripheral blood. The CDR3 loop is CASSQVTVHEQYF. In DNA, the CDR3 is TGCGCCAGCAGCCAAGTAACAGTCCACGAGCAGTACTTC.